This T cell receptor (beta chain) was sequenced in a study of T-cell memory formation after mild COVID-19 (dated by TCRdb to about 2021). Notes on the research overall: Most TCR sequence clusters were specific to one of the two donors. In a couple of donors, T-cell clones that expanded and contracted after mild COVID-19 were tracked by sequencing TCRalpha and TCRbeta repertoires over time. The cohort was made up of two young adult volunteers, one female and one male, who were previously healthy.

CDR1 and CDR2 (MGHDK, SYGVNS) derive from the germline V gene. The junction shows trimming of 3 bases on V and 3 bases on J, and the gene matches do not reach 5 bases of it. From cysteine to phenylalanine, the CDR3 is 14 amino acids long. Solely the CDR3 DNA is kept, with 42 bases framed from the first base. PBMCs were isolated by Ficoll-Paque density gradient centrifugation. This clonotype was detected only a few times. Its antigen is unknown. No quality values exist for individual bases; no much larger clone is one base distant. The instrument was an Illumina NovaSeq 6000. cDNA libraries for TCRalpha and TCRbeta were prepared by 5'RACE using constant-segment primers, with sample barcodes and unique molecular identifiers added. Trizol reagent was used to extract RNA from every sample. Libraries were amplified in two PCR steps, with a second sample barcode and Illumina TruSeq adapters added in the second step. Libraries were sequenced on an Illumina NovaSeq with 2 x 150 bp paired-end reads. In the original analysis: Reads were demultiplexed and collapsed into UMI-guided consensus sequences with migec v1.2.7. Using mixcr v2.1.11, UMI consensuses were aligned to TRA and TRB V and J templates and then assembled into clonotypes. Expanded or contracted clonotypes were those called significant by both edgeR and NoisET, with noise models trained on biological replicates. For edgeR calls, the thresholds were a false discovery rate-adjusted p below 0.01 and a log2 fold-change of 1. As an exploratory analysis of dynamics, max-normalized trajectories of the 1000 most abundant clonotypes were examined with PCA combined with hierarchical clustering. Separately sequenced CD4+ and CD8+ repertoires were used to assign the CD4 or CD8 phenotype of responding clones. TCRdb applied fastp at Q25 and MiXCR to the public reads, then kept only in-frame beta chains. Each entry is one CDR3 protein sequence, shown with its most common DNA and genes. In this record, the V and J calls reflect TCRdb's handling and not the investigators' own analysis. Counted in this sample were some 490,000 distinct CDR3 sequences; roughly 20% of them appeared once. In total, the top ten clones hold 12% of the sample.

The research as a whole found: Contracting CD4+ clones appeared mostly in the CM and EM memory subsets, whereas CD8+ clones were enriched in EMRA. The study covered only a couple of mild cases, and larger cohorts including severe cases with pre-infection samples were considered necessary. Some responding clones were detected in pre-infection memory, suggesting pre-existing cross-reactive memory T cells joined the SARS-CoV-2 response. From day 15 to 85, contracting clones showed balanced CD4/CD8 phenotypes, whereas a second wave of clones that expanded from day 15 to 37 leaned towards CD4+. Whether the second-wave clones peaking on day 37 were SARS-CoV-2 specific was not confirmed.

Sequenced sample: PBMCs or a T cell subset sorted from them (not recorded which). This clonotype was obtained from an adult woman who had mild COVID-19 (a few samples of this study predate the infection). The sample titles of this study are shuffled in the database, so cell type and time point are left out; the donor was told from shared clones. The V and J segments used are TRBV25-1 and TRBJ2-7; 7 bases in the junction line up with TRBD2. In nucleotides, the sequence is TGTGCCAGCAGTGAGGGGGGGTCCTACTACGAGCAGTACTTC. Its amino acids are CASSEGGSYYEQYF.